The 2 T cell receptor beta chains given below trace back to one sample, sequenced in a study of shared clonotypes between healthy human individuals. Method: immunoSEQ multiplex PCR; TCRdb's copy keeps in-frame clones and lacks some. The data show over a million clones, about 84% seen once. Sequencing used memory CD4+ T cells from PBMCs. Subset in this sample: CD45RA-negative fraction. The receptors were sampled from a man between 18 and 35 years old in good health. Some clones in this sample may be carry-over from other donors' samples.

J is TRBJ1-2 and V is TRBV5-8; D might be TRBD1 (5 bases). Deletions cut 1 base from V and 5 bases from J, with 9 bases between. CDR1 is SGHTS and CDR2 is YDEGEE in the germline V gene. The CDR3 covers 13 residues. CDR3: CASSLSGGYGYTF. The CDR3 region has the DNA TGTGCCAGCAGCTTGAGCGGGGGATATGGCTACACCTTC.

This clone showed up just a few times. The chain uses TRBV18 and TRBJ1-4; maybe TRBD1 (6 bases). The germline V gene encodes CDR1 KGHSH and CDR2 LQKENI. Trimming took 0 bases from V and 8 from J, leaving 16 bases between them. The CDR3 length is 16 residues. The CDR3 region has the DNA TGTGCCAGCTCACCACCGGGCACAGGGAACGTCGAAAAACTGTTTTTT. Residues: CASSPPGTGNVEKLFF.